The sequence of this TCR beta chain was determined in a study of blood T cell repertoires in COVID-19. Study-wide background: There were acute and convalescent COVID-19 samples, and they came from the United States, Italy and Spain.

CDR3 length equals 15 residues. V shed 0 bases and J shed 0 bases, with 9 bases lying between them. Germline CDR1 is SEHNR and CDR2 is FQNEAQ (reference sequence). Method: immunoSEQ multiplex PCR; TCRdb's copy keeps in-frame clones and lacks some. Of 250,000 to 300,000 clones listed, approximately 90% are singletons. The sequenced sample consisted of peripheral blood. The TCR was taken from a middle-aged man with acute or convalescent COVID-19. The V call is TRBV7-9, the J call TRBJ2-7; the D gene is possibly TRBD2 (5 bases). The chain's CDR3 is CASSLAPGSSYEQYF. The DNA of the CDR3 is TGTGCCAGCAGCTTAGCCCCGGGAAGCTCCTACGAGCAGTACTTC.